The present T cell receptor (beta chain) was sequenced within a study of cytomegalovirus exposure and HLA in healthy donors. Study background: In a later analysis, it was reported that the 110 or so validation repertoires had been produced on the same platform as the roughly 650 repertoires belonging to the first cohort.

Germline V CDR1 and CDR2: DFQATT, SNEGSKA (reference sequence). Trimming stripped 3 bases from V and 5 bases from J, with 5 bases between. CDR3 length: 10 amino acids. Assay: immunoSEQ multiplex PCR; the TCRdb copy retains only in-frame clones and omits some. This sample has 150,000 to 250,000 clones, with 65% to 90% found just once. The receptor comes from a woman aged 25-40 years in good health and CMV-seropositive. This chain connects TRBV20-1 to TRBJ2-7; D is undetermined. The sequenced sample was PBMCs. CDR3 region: CSARSNEQYF. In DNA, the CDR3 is TGCAGTGCTAGGTCCAACGAGCAGTACTTC.